Sequencing of this T cell receptor beta chain was carried out in a study of T cells in Graves' hyperthyroidism and ophthalmopathy (dated by TCRdb to the late 2010s). With respect to the entire study: Peripheral blood was collected at initial diagnosis, before any treatment. A discovery cohort of about 96 patients, about 40 with Graves' ophthalmopathy and more than 55 with stable Graves' hyperthyroidism, was used to find distinguishing TCR V-J signatures. The 100 discovery patients were divided at random into training and test sets in a 7:3 ratio. Following sampling, methimazole starting at 30 mg daily was given to hyperthyroidism patients, and high-dose intravenous methylprednisolone was given to ophthalmopathy patients. Prospective prediction of ophthalmopathy was tested in an independent validation cohort consisting of some 18 hyperthyroidism patients and over 15 patients who later progressed to ophthalmopathy. The paper describes TCR Vbeta CDR3 sequencing of more than 120 peripheral blood samples, made up of roughly 40 ophthalmopathy patients, roughly 72 hyperthyroidism patients and 17 progressor patients. In about 6 Graves' hyperthyroidism patients, the study also compared T-cell repertoires from thyroid tissue with T-cell repertoires from blood.

Only a few counts were recorded for this clonotype. It has no known antigen specificity. Per-base quality was not reported, and no clone a single base away is much larger than it. What the work shows at the level of the full study, not this receptor alone: A 13 V-J signature model separated ophthalmopathy from stable hyperthyroidism, with just over 85% sensitivity and around 84% specificity in cross-validation and 80%/75% in testing. In validation, the model predicted progression to ophthalmopathy with 55% to 71% sensitivity and about 73% specificity, a median of 6.5 months before onset. Most expanded thyroid clonotypes (frequency above 0.001) were also detected in blood, a finding suggesting that blood repertoires may reflect thyroid immune responses. No statistical method was used to fix the sample size in advance, and group allocation was not hidden from the investigators.

In the ophthalmopathy patients, disease was moderately to severely active, with a Clinical Activity Score of 3 or more, a NOSPECS grade of 4 or more, and a duration of less than 3 months. Patients with uncontrolled infections, other autoimmune diseases, pregnancy or lactation were excluded. Diagnoses were based on clinical symptoms, serum thyroxine and TRAb, thyroid ultrasound and orbital computed tomography. Ficoll-Paque density gradient centrifugation was used to isolate PBMCs from about 9 ml of fresh peripheral blood. Total RNA was extracted with Trizol reagent, and quality was checked on an Agilent 2100 Bioanalyzer. The TCR beta CDR3 regions were amplified from the RNA transcripts. The first round of RT-PCR for the TCR CDR3 was performed with the HTBI primer set and the Qiagen OneStep RT-PCR kit. The libraries were constructed in a second round of multiplex PCR and then size-selected and purified. Sequencing of the libraries was done on an Illumina HiSeq2000 using paired-end 100 bp reads. In the paper's pipeline: Raw data were processed with SOAPnuke, discarding reads with adapters, uncalled bases, mean Phred below 15, or no exact constant-primer or identifier match. High-quality paired reads were merged using COPE v1.2.5, and each unique nucleotide sequence was defined as a clonotype. Clonotypes were aligned to IMGT TRBV, TRBD and TRBJ reference segments using MiTCR v1.1. Only V-J combinations with frequency above 0.0001, covering approximately 99% of repertoires, were analysed. The TCS score was defined as F50 (clonal expansion) divided by E x V (chaos), with BLOSUM62-based TCRdist calculated between CDR3 peptides within each V-J. Welch's t-statistics and random forest reduced several hundred V-J features to about 12, which were used in a naive Bayes classifier (R e1071). TCRdb itself trimmed the public reads at Q25 with fastp, ran MiXCR and retained productive beta chains. One record per CDR3 amino acid sequence lists the most common genes and DNA. The V and J calls and clone size are TCRdb's, not the authors'. The sample table holds hundreds of thousands of distinct CDR3 sequences, of which roughly a sixth were seen once. Approximately 3.5% of the sample is in the top ten clones.

The CDR3 covers 14 residues, taking in both the cysteine and the phenylalanine. Only the CDR3 region is kept as DNA, spanning 42 bases read in frame from base 1. V sheds 5 bases and J sheds 6 bases, leaving 14 bases between their ends. Reading the germline V gene gives CDR1 SGHVS and CDR2 FQNEAQ. Recombination linked TRBV7-8 to TRBJ2-1, with a weak D call of TRBD1 (6 bases match). This TCR was recovered from a middle-aged woman with Graves' ophthalmopathy. Sequenced sample: blood. This receptor carries the CDR3 CASSNRQASNEQFF. The sequence in DNA is TGTGCCAGCAGCAACAGACAGGCTAGCAATGAGCAGTTCTTC.